The TCR beta chain described here comes from a study of blood T cell repertoires in COVID-19. Study as a whole: Collection of acute and convalescent COVID-19 samples took place in the United States, Italy and Spain. T cells, B-cell-depleted T cells, or PBMCs provided the cDNA or gDNA that served as material.

J was trimmed by 0 bases and V by 5 bases; bases with no gene match: 3. This CDR3 contains 16 residues. Germline CDR1 MDHEN, CDR2 SYDVKM. Source study methods: Nucleated cell counts were estimated from reference gene primer amplification. The protocol was immunoSEQ multiplex PCR, while the TCRdb copy is restricted to in-frame clones and leaves out a portion. V, J and clone size reflect that table, while D and trimming were determined from the DNA. The profile shows roughly 90,000 clones, about 91% of them singletons. The source material was peripheral blood. This rearrangement joins TRBV28 to TRBJ2-3; the match to TRBD2 covers 12 bases. This sequence was found in an elderly woman with active COVID-19. The CDR3 region has the DNA TGTGCCAGCAGTCCCGGACTAGCGGGGAGCACAGATACGCAGTATTTT. Translated, it gives CASSPGLAGSTDTQYF.